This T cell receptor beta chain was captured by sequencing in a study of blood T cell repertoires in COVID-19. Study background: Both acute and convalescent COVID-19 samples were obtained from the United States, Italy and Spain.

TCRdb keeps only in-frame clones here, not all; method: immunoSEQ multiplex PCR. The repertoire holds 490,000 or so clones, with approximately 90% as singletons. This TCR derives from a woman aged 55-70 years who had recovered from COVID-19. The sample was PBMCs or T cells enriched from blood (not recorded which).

In DNA, the CDR3 is TGCGCCAGCAGCTTGGCGGCGGGGGGCATGACATTCACCTACGAGCAGTACTTC. Translating gives CASSLAAGGMTFTYEQYF. V is TRBV5-1 and J is TRBJ2-7; 8 bases fit TRBD2. The CDR3 consists of 18 residues. The junction had 13 bases not matched to a gene; V was cut back by 0 bases and J by 2 bases. Germline assignment: CDR1 SGHRS and CDR2 YFSETQ.